This T cell receptor beta chain was sequenced during a study of blood T cell repertoires in COVID-19. J was trimmed by 3 bases and V by 4 bases; bases with no gene match: 3. The germline CDR1 and CDR2 sequences are LGHDT and YNNKEL (reference sequence). This CDR3 comprises 13 residues. Clones were read by immunoSEQ multiplex PCR, and TCRdb kept only the in-frame ones, dropping some. The data show roughly 78,000 clones, 88% seen once. The specimen sequenced was peripheral blood. The chain links TRBV3-1 (or the pseudogene TRBV3-2) to TRBJ2-7; 7 bases are a match to TRBD1. This sequence was found in a man aged 50-60 years with acute or convalescent COVID-19. CDR3 DNA sequence: TGTGCCAGCAGCCCACAGGGGAGCTACGAGCAGTACTTC. It is translated as CASSPQGSYEQYF.